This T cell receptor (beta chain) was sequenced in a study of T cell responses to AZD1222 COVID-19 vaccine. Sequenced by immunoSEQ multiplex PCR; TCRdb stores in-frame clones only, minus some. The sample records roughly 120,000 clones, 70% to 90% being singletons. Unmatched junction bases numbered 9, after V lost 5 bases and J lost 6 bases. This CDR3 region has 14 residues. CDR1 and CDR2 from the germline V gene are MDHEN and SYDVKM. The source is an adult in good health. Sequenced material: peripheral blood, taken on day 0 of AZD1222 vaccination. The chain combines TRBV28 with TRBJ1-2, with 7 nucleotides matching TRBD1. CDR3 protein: CASSRQGIIHGYTF. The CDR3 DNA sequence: TGTGCCAGCAGTCGACAGGGAATTATCCATGGCTACACCTTC.